The clone carrying this T cell receptor beta chain was counted ten times or more. This entry is derived from a study of T cell repertoires in cytomegalovirus infection. For the study at large: CMV infection and matching HLA type were both indicated by public TCR beta signatures.

One entry per CDR3 protein results from TCRdb running MiXCR on the reads. The sample yields about 130,000 distinct CDR3 sequences, almost 9% seen once. Input material: PBMCs. The receptor was derived from a human donor in good health (CMV status not recorded). Some clones in this sample may be carry-over from other donors' samples.

CDR3 sequence: CASSQTGLGGGRHEQYF. DNA for the CDR3: TGTGCCAGCAGCCAGACCGGACTAGGGGGGGGCCGTCACGAGCAGTACTTC. This sequence joins TRBV12-3 or TRBV12-4 and TRBJ2-7; tentative D call: TRBD2 (7 bases). The V and J ends lost 6 bases and 5 bases respectively, with 26 bases between them. The CDR3 is made up of 17 amino acids.